The 2 T cell receptor beta chains below come from one sample, sequenced in a study of T cells after yellow fever vaccination. TCRdb passed the 5' RACE reads through MiXCR, listing each CDR3 protein once. The top ten hold less than 25% of the sample, which has over 300,000 distinct CDR3 sequences, roughly 4% seen once. This sample comprised PBMCs, obtained on the day of the yellow fever booster vaccination. These receptors came from a man between 18 and 35 years old who received the YFV17D yellow fever vaccine.

This clonotype has more than one count but fewer than ten. This rearrangement joins TRBV5-6 to TRBJ2-1; a weak D match, TRBD1 (10 bases). The CDR3 extends over 15 amino acids. The germline V gene has CDR1 SGHDT and CDR2 YYEEEE. Trimming pared 4 bases from V and 12 bases from J, leaving 23 bases between. DNA for the CDR3: TGTGCCAGCAGCCACGACAGGGGGCTAGCGGGGAGGCAGTTCTTC. Amino acids: CASSHDRGLAGRQFF.

This clonotype was counted many times. V is TRBV20-1 and J is TRBJ2-7, with 8 bases fitting TRBD2. Losses at the gene ends were 6 bases for V and 5 bases for J; bases not matched to a gene: 12. The CDR3 is made up of 14 amino acids. Germline V lookup: CDR1 DFQATT, CDR2 SNEGSKA (reference sequence). The CDR3 loop is CSAGGSGGTHEQYF. CDR3 nucleotide sequence: TGCAGTGCCGGGGGATCGGGAGGGACCCACGAGCAGTACTTC.